The T cell receptor (beta chain) described here comes from a study of T-cell reconstitution after alpha-beta-depleted transplantation in children. Study conclusions and caveats: Counts and diversity of T cells one year after transplant came mostly from newly produced T cells. Roughly two months post-transplant, alpha-beta T cells reportedly originated from several hundred graft clones that had expanded. For some patients, TCRbeta diversity was high at day 60 because of recipient T cells and thymic progenitors that survived.

The TCRbeta library incorporated unique molecular identifiers. MiXCR was run by TCRdb on the PCR reads, yielding one entry per CDR3 protein. The data hold roughly 110,000 distinct CDR3 sequences, with 10% observed a single time. The CDR3 covers 12 residues. V gave up 0 bases and J gave up 9 bases, with 9 bases separating them. Per germline, CDR1 GTSNPN and CDR2 SVGIG (reference sequence). This clonotype was recorded a few times. Antigen: not known. Specimen: PBMCs, collected before TCRalphabeta/CD19-depleted stem cell transplant. The receptor comes from a boy under 10 years old with acute lymphoblastic leukemia, due to receive a stem cell transplant. This rearrangement joins TRBV30 to TRBJ2-1; no clear D. CDR3 region: CAWSVRPIEQFF. The CDR3 region has the DNA TGTGCCTGGAGTGTACGGCCGATTGAGCAGTTCTTC.